These 3 T cell receptor beta chains were sequenced from one sample in a study of T cell changes during pregnancy in multiple sclerosis. Assay used: immunoSEQ multiplex PCR; TCRdb lists only in-frame clones, some missing. The data contain 26,000 or so clones, around 90% of them singletons. This specimen consisted of CD8+ T cells from peripheral blood mononuclear cells, obtained before pregnancy. The source of these receptors is a female donor with multiple sclerosis, enrolled in a pregnancy study.

This clone has a single count. The chain carries TRBV13 and TRBJ2-7, with D unresolved. This CDR3 has 14 amino acids. Trimming left V 5 bases short and J 1 base short, with 12 bases between. The germline CDR1 and CDR2 sequences are PRHDT and FYEKMQ (reference sequence). CDR3: CASSLSSESYEQYF. The CDR3, as DNA: TGTGCCAGCAGCCTTTCTAGTGAGTCCTACGAGCAGTACTTC.

This chain connects TRBV4-3 to TRBJ2-1, with TRBD1 matching 7 bases. Trimming cost V 1 base and J 3 bases; bases outside gene matches: 6. The CDR3 runs to 16 residues. Germline V gene lookup returns CDR1 LGHNA and CDR2 YSLEER. This CDR3 reads CASSQGDRVYYNEQFF. DNA for the CDR3: TGCGCCAGCAGCCAAGGCGACAGGGTGTACTACAATGAGCAGTTCTTC.

The chain links TRBV4-2 to TRBJ2-7; weak D call: TRBD1 (6 bases). CDR3 length: 14 residues. Germline assignment: CDR1 LGHNA and CDR2 YNFKEQ. The V end was cut by 4 bases, the J end by 3 bases, with 13 bases between. The CDR3 here is CASSPRVGGYEQYF. The CDR3 DNA follows: TGTGCCAGCAGCCCCCGAGTAGGGGGCTACGAGCAGTACTTC.